These 7 T cell receptor beta chains were all obtained from the same sample, sequenced in a study of blood T cell repertoires in COVID-19. Assay used: immunoSEQ multiplex PCR; TCRdb lists only in-frame clones, some missing. The repertoire holds about 400,000 clones, with 80% to 90% as singletons. The sample consisted of peripheral blood. The source of these receptors is a woman in her twenties or thirties with acute or convalescent COVID-19.

The CDR3 nucleotides read TGTGCCAGCAGCTTAGTAACCAGCGGGGGGGCCCCGACCCAGTACTTC. It is translated as CASSLVTSGGAPTQYF. The chain uses TRBV11-1 and TRBJ2-5; 10 bases match TRBD2. There are 16 residues in the CDR3. Looked up from germline, CDR1 is SGHAT and CDR2 is FQDESV (reference sequence). V dropped 1 base and J dropped 7; count of bases not matched to a gene: 9. Combining the CDR3 with reference TRBV11-1 and TRBJ2-5 gives the whole variable domain EAEVAQSPRYKITEKSQAVAFWCDPISGHATLYWYRQILGQGPELLVQFQDESVVDDSQLPKDRFSAERLKGVDSTLKIQPAELGDSAMYLCASSLVTSGGAPTQYFGPGTRLLVL.

The chain recombines TRBV6-5 with TRBJ1-5, with 8 bases fitting TRBD1. The CDR3 covers 15 residues. V was pared by 5 bases and J by 5 bases, with 8 bases of the junction left unmatched. CDR1 and CDR2 from the germline V gene are MNHEY and SVGAGI. The CDR3 sequence: CASSLDGGQDQPQHF. CDR3 sequence (DNA): TGTGCCAGCAGTCTAGATGGGGGACAGGATCAGCCCCAGCATTTT.

V usage is TRBV5-1 and J usage is TRBJ2-3; TRBD2 might be the D (6 bases). This CDR3 has 16 amino acids. Trimming removed 0 bases from V and 2 bases from J, with 13 bases in between. CDR1 and CDR2 (germline): SGHRS, YFSETQ. For the CDR3, the DNA is TGCGCCAGCAGCTTGGTTACGGGGCGGGACACAGATACGCAGTATTTT. Translated, it gives CASSLVTGRDTDTQYF. The full variable domain, completed using reference TRBV5-1 and TRBJ2-3, is KAGVTQTPRYLIKTRGQQVTLSCSPISGHRSVSWYQQTPGQGLQFLFEYFSETQRNKGNFPGRFSGRQFSNSRSEMNVSTLELGDSALYLCASSLVTGRDTDTQYFGPGTRLTVL.

Concerning this clone: The junction shows a germline mismatch at one end, possibly a read error. The gene calls are TRBV28 and TRBJ2-1; 8 bases match TRBD1. Germline V gives CDR1 MDHEN, CDR2 SYDVKM. This CDR3 comprises 17 residues. CDR3 amino acids: CASNLGDWTGMRNEQFF. The CDR3 DNA follows: TGTGCCAGCAATTTAGGCGATTGGACAGGGATGAGGAATGAGCAGTTCTTC.

The J gene is TRBJ2-5, the V gene TRBV7-7; 8 positions match TRBD1. From germline, CDR1 is SSHAT and CDR2 FNYEAQ (reference sequence). This CDR3 is built from 14 residues. The ends lost 5 bases at V and 7 bases at J; junction bases unmatched: 9. The CDR3 bases are TGTGCCAGCAGCACACCCGGGACAGGCGGGACCCAGTACTTC. Translated: CASSTPGTGGTQYF.

The chain joins TRBV5-1 to TRBJ2-3, with 10 positions matching TRBD2. The V gene's germline CDR1 is SGHRS and CDR2 YFSETQ. This CDR3 is built from 17 residues. The V and J ends lost 0 bases and 11 bases, in that order; junction bases with no gene match: 15. The CDR3 region is CASSLGPVSGGAAGQYF. Here the CDR3 DNA reads TGCGCCAGCAGCTTGGGCCCGGTGAGCGGGGGGGCCGCCGGGCAGTATTTT.

The V and J genes are TRBV6-5 and TRBJ1-1; 7 bases are a match to TRBD1. CDR3 length: 13 residues. CDR1 is MNHEY, CDR2 SVGAGI, per germline. The trim removed 6 bases at V and 7 bases at J, leaving 8 bases unmatched. This chain's CDR3 is CASSSGRGLEAFF. CDR3 nucleotide sequence: TGTGCCAGCAGCTCCGGGAGGGGGCTTGAAGCTTTCTTT.